This entry is about one T cell receptor (beta chain). The antigen remains unidentified. This record comes from a study of T cells after yellow fever vaccination. Study in general: Preparation of fractions with low cell numbers was performed using SMART-Seq v4 Ultra Low Input. Study observations and caveats: Post-booster samples contained most primary-vaccination clones (nearly 98% CD4, around 90% CD8). The study noted that FACS-sorted repertoires could contain abundant clonotypes contaminating from the bulk population.

For TCR, cDNA came from 5'RACE template switching, which added a universal primer site and UMIs. Each CDR3 protein gets one entry after TCRdb re-called the 5' RACE reads with MiXCR. Of roughly 240,000 distinct CDR3 sequences in the sample, approximately 6.8% were seen once. The CDR3 has 16 amino acids. The V gene's germline CDR1 is DFQATT and CDR2 SNEGSKA (reference sequence). V was cut by 1 base and J by 5 bases, with 17 bases left in between. Sequenced here: CD4+ T cells sorted from PBMCs, sampled on the day of the yellow fever booster vaccination. The clonotype comes from a man aged 25-40 years who received the YFV17D yellow fever vaccine. The chain joins TRBV20-1 to TRBJ2-2, with D maybe TRBD2 (5 bases). CDR3 residues: CSARGPTSPITGELFF. In DNA form, the CDR3 reads TGCAGTGCTAGAGGCCCCACTAGTCCAATAACCGGGGAGCTGTTTTTT.